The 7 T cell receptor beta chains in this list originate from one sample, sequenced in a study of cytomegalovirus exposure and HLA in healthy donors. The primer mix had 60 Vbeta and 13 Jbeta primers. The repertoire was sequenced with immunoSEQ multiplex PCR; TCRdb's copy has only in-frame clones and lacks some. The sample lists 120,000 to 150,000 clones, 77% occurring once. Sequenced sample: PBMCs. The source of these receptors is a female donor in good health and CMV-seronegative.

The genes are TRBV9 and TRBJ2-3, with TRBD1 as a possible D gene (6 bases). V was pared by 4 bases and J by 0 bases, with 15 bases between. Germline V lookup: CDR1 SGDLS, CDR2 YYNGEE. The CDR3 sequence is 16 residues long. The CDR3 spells CASSPQTGASTDTQYF. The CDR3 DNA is TGTGCCAGCAGCCCCCAGACAGGAGCAAGCACAGATACGCAGTATTTT.

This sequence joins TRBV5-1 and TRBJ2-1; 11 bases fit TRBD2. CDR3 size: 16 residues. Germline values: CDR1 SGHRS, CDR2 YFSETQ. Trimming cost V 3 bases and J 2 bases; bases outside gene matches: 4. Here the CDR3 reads CASSSHSGRAYNEQFF. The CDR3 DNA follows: TGCGCCAGCAGCTCCCATAGCGGGAGGGCCTACAATGAGCAGTTCTTC.

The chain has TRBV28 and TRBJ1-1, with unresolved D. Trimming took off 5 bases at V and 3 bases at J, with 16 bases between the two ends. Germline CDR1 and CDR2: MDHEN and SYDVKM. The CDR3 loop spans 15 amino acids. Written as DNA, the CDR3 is TGTGCCAGCAGTAGCCCGACTGTCCCGGACACTGAAGCTTTCTTT. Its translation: CASSSPTVPDTEAFF.

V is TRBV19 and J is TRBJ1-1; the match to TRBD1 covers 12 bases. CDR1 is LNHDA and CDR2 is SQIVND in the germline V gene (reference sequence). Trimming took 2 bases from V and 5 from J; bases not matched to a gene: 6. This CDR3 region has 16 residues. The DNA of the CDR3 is TGTGCCAGTAGTATAATCGGGGACAGGGGGCGGACTGAAGCTTTCTTT. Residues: CASSIIGDRGRTEAFF.

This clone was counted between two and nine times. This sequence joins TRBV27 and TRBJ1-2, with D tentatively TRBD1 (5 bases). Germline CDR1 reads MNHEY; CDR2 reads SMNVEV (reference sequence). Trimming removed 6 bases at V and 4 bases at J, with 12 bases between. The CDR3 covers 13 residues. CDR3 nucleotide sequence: TGTGCCAGCAGCAGGGTTCAGCGCTATGGCTACACCTTC. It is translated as CASSRVQRYGYTF.

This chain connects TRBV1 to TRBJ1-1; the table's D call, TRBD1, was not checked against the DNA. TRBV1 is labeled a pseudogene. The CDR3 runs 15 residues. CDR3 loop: CTSSFRDRTNTEAFF. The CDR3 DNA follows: TGCACCAGCAGCTTCCGGGACAGGACGAACACTGAAGCTTTCTTT.

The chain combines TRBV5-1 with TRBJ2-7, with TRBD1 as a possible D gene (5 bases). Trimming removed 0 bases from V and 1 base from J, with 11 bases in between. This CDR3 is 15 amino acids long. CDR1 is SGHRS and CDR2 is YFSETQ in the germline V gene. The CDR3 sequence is CASSLAGAGSYEQYF. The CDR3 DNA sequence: TGCGCCAGCAGCTTGGCGGGTGCAGGGTCCTACGAGCAGTACTTC.